The T cell receptor (beta chain) described here comes from a study of shared T cell receptors in the human thymus. The CDR3 runs to 14 residues. The V gene's germline CDR1 is SGDLS and CDR2 YYNGEE. Unmatched junction bases numbered 6, after V lost 1 base and J lost 6 bases. Profiling relied on immunoSEQ multiplex PCR, and the TCRdb table lists in-frame clones only, not all of them. The sample gives hundreds of thousands of clones, 88% of which show up once; 0.0085% to 0.012% is in the top ten. This same sample was also part of a study on human thymus T cells. That investigation notes: Infants served as donors; they were healthy and Finnish and were having corrective surgery for congenital heart defects. Resections from corrective heart surgery supplied the thymus tissue. It looked as if thymic and blood repertoires used V and J genes in a biased way. Related studies noted strongly shared thymic repertoires across unrelated people.

This chain links TRBV9 with TRBJ1-2, with 7 bases matching TRBD1. The TCR comes from a boy in the first two years of life with a congenital heart defect. Sequenced: thymocytes. This CDR3 reads CASSVWPTGHGYTF. DNA of the CDR3: TGTGCCAGCAGCGTATGGCCGACAGGGCATGGCTACACCTTC. Drawing the rest from reference TRBV9 and TRBJ1-2, the complete variable domain is DSGVTQTPKHLITATGQRVTLRCSPRSGDLSVYWYQQSLDQGLQFLIQYYNGEERAKGNILERFSAQQFPDLHSELNLSSLELGDSALYFCASSVWPTGHGYTFGSGTRLTVV.